Sequencing of this T cell receptor (beta chain) was carried out in a study of T cells after yellow fever vaccination (dated by TCRdb to between 2018 and 2020). Concerning the study at large: Libraries from fractions with low cell numbers were prepared with the SMART-Seq v4 Ultra Low Input RNA kit. The cohort comprised two healthy male donors, one aged 18 to 29 and one aged 30 to 39 years. Bulk TCR alpha and beta repertoires were sequenced longitudinally to track T-cell clones before and after primary and booster YFV17D yellow fever vaccination. Blood was drawn at multiple timepoints before and after primary and secondary immunization, with bulk PBMC replicates and cell subsets isolated. The investigation overall reported the following: Most clones expanded after primary vaccination were re-detected after the booster (almost 98% of CD4 and 88% of CD8), suggesting broad memory maintenance. A small share of clonotypes was detected in both CD4 and CD8 compartments, with the overlap likely arising from convergent recombination. FACS-sorted repertoires could contain abundant contaminating clonotypes from the bulk population, so computational filtering was required. Compared with the primary T-cell response, the secondary T-cell response was weaker but faster, peaking on day 5 rather than day 15. Only a couple of donors were included in the study, so the extent to which the findings can be generalized is limited.

Synthesis of TCR cDNA relied on 5'RACE template switching, a step that introduced a universal primer site along with unique molecular identifiers. Priming for cDNA synthesis came from both the TCR alpha and TCR beta constant segments. Libraries were amplified in two PCR steps, with sample barcodes and sequencing adapters added in the second step. Sequencing of libraries was performed on Illumina HiSeq 2500 (2x100 bp) or NovaSeq (2x150 bp). The authors processed their data as follows. Demultiplexing of reads and collapsing into UMI consensus sequences were performed with MIGEC, and V(D)J alignment was carried out with MiXCR. Clonotypes responding to the vaccine were identified with edgeR on replicate PBMC samples, with the criteria of FDR below 0.01 and a log2 fold change above 5 up to day 15. Each bulk clonotype was labeled CD4 or CD8 based on which sequenced repertoire, CD4 or CD8, contained the clonotype at higher abundance. The raw public reads went through TCRdb reprocessing: fastp at Q25, MiXCR clone calling, in-frame beta chains kept. Entries are consolidated by CDR3 protein sequence, retaining the most common genes and DNA. These V and J calls originate from TCRdb's pipeline instead of the authors' own analysis. In this sample the table shows 29,000 or so distinct CDR3 sequences, over 4.5% of which occur a single time. Over 40% of the sample is in the top ten clones.

The sample's treatment or condition label, in plain terms: live attenuated yellow fever vaccine strain. PBMCs were isolated from peripheral blood using a standard Ficoll-Paque protocol. CD4 and CD8 T-cell fractions were isolated with Dynabeads CD4 and CD8 positive selection kits. RNA was extracted with TriZol from bulk PBMCs, CD4 and CD8 fractions, and dextramer-positive and dextramer-negative fractions. This clonotype came up many times. Its antigen is not yet known. Base qualities are not provided; no much larger clone lies one nucleotide away. The CDR3 sequence holds 14 residues, the cysteine and phenylalanine included. Only the CDR3 part of the read is kept: 42 bases, read in frame from the first base. V is shortened by 4 bases, J by 5 bases, and the region joining them spans 13 bases. Looking up the germline V gene yields CDR1 KGHDR and CDR2 SFDVKD.

The starting material was CD8+ T cells sorted from PBMCs, obtained 10 days after the yellow fever booster vaccination. The source is a man aged 30 to 45 who received the YFV17D yellow fever vaccine. The sequence links TRBV24-1 to TRBJ2-5, with TRBD1 tentatively as D gene (6 bases match). DNA sequence: TGTGCCACCAGTGAATCAGGGGATTGGGAGACCCAGTACTTC. The resulting protein is CATSESGDWETQYF.